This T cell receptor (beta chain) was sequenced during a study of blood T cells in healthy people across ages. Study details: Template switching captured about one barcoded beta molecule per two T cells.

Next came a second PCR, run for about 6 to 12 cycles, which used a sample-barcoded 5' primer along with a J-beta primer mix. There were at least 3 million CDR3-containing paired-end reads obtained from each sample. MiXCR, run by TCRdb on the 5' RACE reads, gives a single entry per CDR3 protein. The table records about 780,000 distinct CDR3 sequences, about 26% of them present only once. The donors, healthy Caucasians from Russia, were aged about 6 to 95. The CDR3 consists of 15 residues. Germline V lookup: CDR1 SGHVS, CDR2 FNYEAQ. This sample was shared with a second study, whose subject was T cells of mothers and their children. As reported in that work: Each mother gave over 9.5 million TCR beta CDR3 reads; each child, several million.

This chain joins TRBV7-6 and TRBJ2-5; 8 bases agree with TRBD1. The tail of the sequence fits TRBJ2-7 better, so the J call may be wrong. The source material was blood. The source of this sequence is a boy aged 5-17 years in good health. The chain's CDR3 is CASSPRTGTDYEQYF. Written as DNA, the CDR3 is TGTGCCAGCAGCCCGAGGACAGGGACAGACTACGAGCAGTACTTC.